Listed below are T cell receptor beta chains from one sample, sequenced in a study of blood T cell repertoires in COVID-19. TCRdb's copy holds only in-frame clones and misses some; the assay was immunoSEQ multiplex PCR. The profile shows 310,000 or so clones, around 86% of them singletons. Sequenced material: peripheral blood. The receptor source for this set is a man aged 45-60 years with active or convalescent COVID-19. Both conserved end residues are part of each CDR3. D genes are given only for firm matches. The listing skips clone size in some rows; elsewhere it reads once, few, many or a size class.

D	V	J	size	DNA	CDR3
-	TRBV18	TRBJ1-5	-	TGTGCCAGCTCACCAGGTTCCGGGGTGAGCAATCAGCCCCAGCATTTT	CASSPGSGVSNQPQHF
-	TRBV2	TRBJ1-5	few	TGTGCCAGCAGTGAAACAGATCAGAATCAGCCCCAGCATTTT	CASSETDQNQPQHF
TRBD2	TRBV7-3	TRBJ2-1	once	TGTGCCAGCAGCTTAGTAGCGGGAGGTTGGAATGAGCAGTTCTTC	CASSLVAGGWNEQFF
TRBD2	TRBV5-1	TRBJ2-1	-	TGCGCCAGCAGCTTATCAGCGGGGGACAATGAGCAGTTCTTC	CASSLSAGDNEQFF
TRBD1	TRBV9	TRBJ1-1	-	TGTGCCAGCAGCGTTTCCGGGACAGGGAACACTGAAGCTTTCTTT	CASSVSGTGNTEAFF
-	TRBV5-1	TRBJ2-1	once	TGCGCCAGCTCTGACCAGGGGAATCATGTTGAGCAGTTCTTC	CASSDQGNHVEQFF
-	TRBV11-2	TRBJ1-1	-	TGTGCCAGCAGCTTAGATCCCGGGGTAGCTTTCTTT	CASSLDPGVAFF
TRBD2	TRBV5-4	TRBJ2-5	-	TGTGCCAGCAGTTGGGGACTAGCGGGAGCCCCCGAGACCCAGTACTTC	CASSWGLAGAPETQYF
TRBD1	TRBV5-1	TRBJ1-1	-	TGCGCCAGCAGCTTCGGGACAGCGAACACTGAAGCTTTCTTT	CASSFGTANTEAFF
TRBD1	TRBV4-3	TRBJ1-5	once	TGCGCCAGCAGCCAAGACCCGGACAGGCTACAGAATCAGCCCCAGCATTTT	CASSQDPDRLQNQPQHF
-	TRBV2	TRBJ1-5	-	TGTGCCAGCAGTGAAGGAGGGGGTAACTATCAGCCCCAGCATTTT	CASSEGGGNYQPQHF
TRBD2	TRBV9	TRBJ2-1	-	TGTGCCAGCAGCGTAGCGACCGGGACTAGCGGCACCTACAATGAGCAGTTCTTC	CASSVATGTSGTYNEQFF
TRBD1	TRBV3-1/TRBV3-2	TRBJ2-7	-	TGTGCCAGCAGCCAAGTCACAGGGGGCGAGCAGTACTTC	CASSQVTGGEQYF
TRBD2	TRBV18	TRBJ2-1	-	TGTGCCAGCTCACCACTCCGGGAGGGGAACAATGAGCAGTTCTTC	CASSPLREGNNEQFF
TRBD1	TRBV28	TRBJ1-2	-	TGTGCCAGCAGTTCGATAGGACAGGGCTATGGCTACACCTTC	CASSSIGQGYGYTF
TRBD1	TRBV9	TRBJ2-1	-	TGTGCCAGCAGCGTAACAGGGGGCCAAAATGAGCAGTTCTTC	CASSVTGGQNEQFF
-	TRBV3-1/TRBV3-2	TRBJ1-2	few	TGTGCCAGCAGCTATACCAGGGGCAACTATGGCTACACCTTC	CASSYTRGNYGYTF
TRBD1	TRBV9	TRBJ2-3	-	TGTGCCAGCAGCGTAGGCGGGACAGGGTTTTGGGCAGATACGCAGTATTTT	CASSVGGTGFWADTQYF
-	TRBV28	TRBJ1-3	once	TGTGCCAGCGGATCGGGGTCCCGGATTACTTACTCTGGAAACACCATATATTTT	CASGSGSRITYSGNTIYF
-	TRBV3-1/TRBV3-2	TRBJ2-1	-	TGTGCCAGCAGCCGCCGACCGCTTACTAGTAATGAGCAGTTCTTC	CASSRRPLTSNEQFF
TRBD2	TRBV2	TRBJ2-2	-	TGTGCCAGCAGTGAATCTAGCGGCTACGCGAACACCGGGGAGCTGTTTTTT	CASSESSGYANTGELFF
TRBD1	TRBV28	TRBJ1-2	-	TGTGCCAGCAGTCTAGGGACAGGGGGGGACTATGGCTACACCTTC	CASSLGTGGDYGYTF
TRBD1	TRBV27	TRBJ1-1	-	TGTGCCAGCAGTCTCCGGGACAGGAGATACACTGAAGCTTTCTTT	CASSLRDRRYTEAFF
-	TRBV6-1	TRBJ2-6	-	TGTGCCAGCAGTGAAGTTAGGGGTTCATTCTCGGCTGGGGCCAACGTCCTGACTTTC	CASSEVRGSFSAGANVLTF
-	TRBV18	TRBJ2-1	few	TGTGCCAGCTCACCAACCCGGGGGTACAATGAGCAGTTCTTC	CASSPTRGYNEQFF
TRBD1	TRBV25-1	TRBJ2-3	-	TGTGCCAGCAGAGAACAGGGGCCAGATACGCAGTATTTT	CASREQGPDTQYF
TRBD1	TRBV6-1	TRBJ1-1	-	TGTGCCAGCAGTGAAGGCCAGGGGGCTCGGCTTGAAGCTTTCTTT	CASSEGQGARLEAFF
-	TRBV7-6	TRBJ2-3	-	TGTGCCAGCAGCATCAAAGCGGGCAGCACAGATACGCAGTATTTT	CASSIKAGSTDTQYF
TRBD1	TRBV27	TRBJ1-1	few	TGTGCCAGCAGTAGATACAGGGGACCCACCACGTTGGACACTGAAGCTTTCTTT	CASSRYRGPTTLDTEAFF
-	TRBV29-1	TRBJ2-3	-	TGCAGCGTTGCTGGGGTTGTAGCGTCTACTAGCACAGATACGCAGTATTTT	CSVAGVVASTSTDTQYF
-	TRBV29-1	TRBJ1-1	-	TGCAGCGTGAGGGGGGGTGACACTGAAGCTTTCTTT	CSVRGGDTEAFF
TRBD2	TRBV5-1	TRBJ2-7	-	TGCGCCAGCAGCTTTCTAGCGGGAGGAAACTACGAGCAGTACTTC	CASSFLAGGNYEQYF
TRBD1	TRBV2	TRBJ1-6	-	TGTGCCAGCAGGGCCTCGACAGGGGGTGTCCTCTTACTCCACTTT	CASRASTGGVLLLHF
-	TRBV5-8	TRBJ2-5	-	TGTGCCAGCAGGGACCGACAGCCGTACCAAGAGACCCAGTACTTC	CASRDRQPYQETQYF
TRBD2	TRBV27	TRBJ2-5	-	TGTGCCAGCAGTTCAGCGGGGGACCAAGAGACCCAGTACTTC	CASSSAGDQETQYF
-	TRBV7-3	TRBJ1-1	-	TGTGCCAGCAGCCAACAGACAGATACTGAAGCTTTCTTT	CASSQQTDTEAFF
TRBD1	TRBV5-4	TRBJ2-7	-	TGTGCCAGCAGTCTTACAGGGGGCGGTTTGAGGGAGCAGTACTTC	CASSLTGGGLREQYF
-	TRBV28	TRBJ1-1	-	TGTGCCAGCATCCCAGCAGGGGCGAACACTGAAGCTTTCTTT	CASIPAGANTEAFF
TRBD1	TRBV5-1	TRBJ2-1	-	TGCGCCAGCAGCAACGGACAGGGGGCGTACAATGAGCAGTTCTTC	CASSNGQGAYNEQFF
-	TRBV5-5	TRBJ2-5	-	TGTGCCAGCAGCTTGCCTCCGTTGGGGGGGGCAGAGACCCAGTACTTC	CASSLPPLGGAETQYF
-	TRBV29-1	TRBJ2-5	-	TGCAGCGTTGAAGATGTTAGTCAGGGCATGGAGACCCAGTACTTC	CSVEDVSQGMETQYF
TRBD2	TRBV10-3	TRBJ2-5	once	TGTGCCATCAGTGGTATAGCGGGTGGCCAAGAGACCCAGTACTTC	CAISGIAGGQETQYF
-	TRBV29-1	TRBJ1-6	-	TGCAGCGTATCCTACCCCGGCGGGGCCGATAATTCACCCCTCCACTTT	CSVSYPGGADNSPLHF
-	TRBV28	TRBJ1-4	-	TGTGCCAGCAGTTTGTCCCCCGGGGAAAAACTGTTTTTT	CASSLSPGEKLFF
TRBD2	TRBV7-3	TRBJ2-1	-	TGTGCCAGCAGCCCCGGACTAGCGGGGGTGGGAGAGCAGTTCTTC	CASSPGLAGVGEQFF
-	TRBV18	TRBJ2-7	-	TGTGCCAGCTCACCGAGGAGCGATTCCTACGAGCAGTACTTC	CASSPRSDSYEQYF
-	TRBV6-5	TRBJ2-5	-	TGTGCCAGCACCGAAACGGTTGGGGAGAGCCAGTACTTC	CASTETVGESQYF
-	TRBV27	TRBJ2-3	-	TGTGCCAGCAGTCCCACCCCCGGGTCTAGCACAGATACGCAGTATTTT	CASSPTPGSSTDTQYF
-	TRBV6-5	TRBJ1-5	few	TGTGCCAGCAGGATGGGTTCCTCGGAACAGCAGCCCCAGCATTTT	CASRMGSSEQQPQHF
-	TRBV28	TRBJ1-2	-	TGTGCCAGCACCCTGAGCAGGGTGGATGGCTACACCTTC	CASTLSRVDGYTF
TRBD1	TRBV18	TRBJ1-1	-	TGTGCCAGCTCCATGGACAGGTCGAACACTGAAGCTTTCTTT	CASSMDRSNTEAFF